This T cell receptor (beta chain) was identified during a study of blood T cell repertoires in COVID-19 (dated by TCRdb to the early 2020s). In the study overall: Samples covering the acute and convalescent phases of COVID-19 were provided by collaborators in the United States, Italy and Spain. Sample metadata almost always included a de-identified subject ID, COVID-19 status, age in years and sex. The samples were drawn from the first 160 participants of the ongoing ImmuneRACE study and from 1,254 subjects provided by 6 global collaborators. Deeply sampled blood TCRbeta repertoires from subjects exposed to, actively infected with, or recovered from COVID-19 were included in the dataset. The prospective study material was composed of cDNA or gDNA derived from T cells, B-cell-depleted T cells, or PBMCs. HLA class I and class II types, where available, came from metadata supplied by the sample provider rather than from assay-based typing. A freely available public database, intended as a resource for researchers studying the immune response to SARS-CoV-2, is where the repertoires were released.

TCRbeta CDR3 regions were amplified from genomic DNA by means of the immunoSEQ Assay, a bias-controlled multiplex PCR. The paper's processing steps were these. Within the assay, amplification of reference gene primers was used to estimate how many nucleated cells each sample contained. To quantify the absolute abundance of each unique TCRbeta CDR3 rearrangement, sequence reads were collapsed and filtered. For each sample, productive Simpson clonality was calculated as the square root of Simpson's diversity index across productive rearrangements. Sourced from immuneACCESS, this table was stored by TCRdb with only in-frame sequences that have V and J called. A share of the clones is absent; for the studies checked, an unresolved V gene accounts for under half, and the remainder has no known explanation. D and trimming were read from the DNA, whereas the V and J calls and clone size are those reported in that table. Within this sample are under 400,000 clones, with about 92% of them counted one time only. The top ten constitute approximately 4.1% of the sample.

In Seattle, one collaborating source enrolled patients while the infection was active and tracked those patients longitudinally over the course of disease. Collaborating institutions collected whole blood in K2EDTA tubes following their own protocols. Collaborator samples were shipped for TCRbeta analysis as frozen whole blood, isolated PBMCs, or DNA extracted from either sample type. The cysteine opens and the phenylalanine closes a CDR3 of 15 amino acids. Of the read, only the CDR3 DNA is kept; its 45 bases are in frame from base 1. At the junction V is shortened by 6 bases and J by 6 bases, with 20 bases in between. The CDR1 and CDR2 encoded by the germline V gene (reference sequence) are LNHDA and SQIVND. On this clone: Its antigen has not been determined. One base away there is no much larger clone; base qualities are not given.

What the work shows at the level of the full study, not this receptor alone: How much clinical and demographic metadata was included differed by source and by participant, and the metadata was provided uncurated.

The sequencing sample was made of peripheral blood. The receptor was isolated from a woman aged 60-75 years with COVID-19, enrolled during active disease. The chain was built from TRBV19 and TRBJ1-2, and the D gene may be TRBD1, 5 bases matching. The CDR3 reads as follows: CASSPPGEGPNGYTF. The DNA sequence is TGTGCCAGTAGCCCTCCCGGGGAGGGACCCAATGGCTACACCTTC. The entire variable domain, with the stretches around the CDR3 drawn from the reference TRBV19 and TRBJ1-2 proteins, is DGGITQSPKYLFRKEGQNVTLSCEQNLNHDAMYWYRQDPGQGLRLIYYSQIVNDFQKGDIAEGYSVSREKKESFPLTVTSAQKNPTAFYLCASSPPGEGPNGYTFGSGTRLTVV.